Below, 31 T cell receptor beta chains from the same sample are listed, as sequenced in a study of T cells in localized non-small cell lung cancer. Sequencing used immunoSEQ multiplex PCR; TCRdb keeps in-frame clones, though not all of them. The sample holds around 8,000 clones, under 95% seen once. The source material was peripheral blood, sampled before any cancer treatment. These receptors originate from a woman aged 40-69 years with stage I lung adenocarcinoma.

The V call is TRBV11-2, the J call TRBJ1-2, with 7 nucleotides matching TRBD1. Losses at the gene ends were 0 bases for V and 5 bases for J; bases not matched to a gene: 12. The CDR3 is 17 residues long. CDR1 SGHAT and CDR2 FQNNGV come from the germline V gene. The CDR3 DNA sequence: TGTGCCAGCAGCTTAGATCAGGCGGCAGGGGGGGGATATGGCTACACCTTC. Translated: CASSLDQAAGGGYGYTF.

The chain employs TRBV19 and TRBJ2-7; D is undetermined. Germline V gene lookup returns CDR1 LNHDA and CDR2 SQIVND (reference sequence). V lost 4 bases to trimming and J lost 0 bases, with 7 bases between them. The CDR3 covers 13 residues. The CDR3 bases are TGTGCCAGTAGTAACACGCCCTCCTACGAGCAGTACTTC. The encoded protein is CASSNTPSYEQYF. The full variable domain, with the rest looked up from reference TRBV19 and TRBJ2-7, is DGGITQSPKYLFRKEGQNVTLSCEQNLNHDAMYWYRQDPGQGLRLIYYSQIVNDFQKGDIAEGYSVSREKKESFPLTVTSAQKNPTAFYLCASSNTPSYEQYFGPGTRLTVT.

The chain uses TRBV5-1 and TRBJ2-7; TRBD1 might be the D (6 bases). Between the trimmed V and J ends, which lost 0 bases and 7 bases, there was a span of 8 bases. Germline values: CDR1 SGHRS, CDR2 YFSETQ. There are 12 residues in the CDR3. Here the CDR3 DNA reads TGCGCCAGCAGCTTGGACAGGGCTGAGCAGTACTTC. Its protein product is CASSLDRAEQYF.

The J gene is TRBJ2-7, the V gene TRBV9; unclear D gene. Germline V gene data show CDR1 as SGDLS and CDR2 as YYNGEE. V shed 0 bases and J shed 7 bases, with 14 bases lying between them. The CDR3 totals 14 residues. CDR3 sequence: CASSVAGNPEEQYF. The CDR3 DNA reads as TGTGCCAGCAGCGTAGCTGGCAATCCGGAAGAGCAGTACTTC.

The CDR3 DNA is TGTGCCAGCAGTTCAGAGGGGGCGCGGTATGGCTACACCTTC. Protein sequence: CASSSEGARYGYTF. The V gene is TRBV6-6, the J gene TRBJ1-2; 7 nucleotides align to TRBD1. The germline CDR1 and CDR2 sequences are MNHNY and SVGAGI (reference sequence). This CDR3 region has 14 residues. Trimming cost V 4 bases and J 5 bases; bases outside gene matches: 7.

The rearrangement joins TRBV9 to TRBJ2-2; perhaps D is TRBD1 or TRBD2 (5 bases each). Germline assignment: CDR1 SGDLS and CDR2 YYNGEE. This CDR3 is 14 amino acids long. Trimming stripped 1 base from V and 4 bases from J, with 8 bases between. CDR3 in amino acids: CASSVSGSTGELFF. DNA of the CDR3: TGTGCCAGCAGCGTATCAGGGAGCACCGGGGAGCTGTTTTTT.

The V call is TRBV6-1, the J call TRBJ2-1; D is possibly TRBD1 (5 bases). This CDR3 has 13 amino acids. V was pared by 10 bases and J by 9 bases, with 19 bases between. From germline, CDR1 is MNHNS and CDR2 SASEGT. The CDR3 region is CATSSGSRSEQFF. The CDR3 region has the DNA TGTGCCACCTCATCAGGGTCGAGGAGTGAGCAGTTCTTC.

The rearrangement joins TRBV10-3 to TRBJ2-1, with D perhaps TRBD1 (6 bases). V lost 0 bases to trimming and J lost 8 bases, with 14 bases between them. The length of the CDR3 is 15 residues. Germline loops: CDR1 ENHRY, CDR2 SYGVKD. The CDR3 here is CAISESTGRGDEQFF. The CDR3 region has the DNA TGTGCCATCAGTGAGTCCACAGGGAGAGGGGATGAGCAGTTCTTC.

The chain uses TRBV15 and TRBJ2-7, with D perhaps TRBD1 or TRBD2 (5 bases each). Germline loops: CDR1 LNHNV, CDR2 YYDKDF (reference sequence). Trimming took 0 bases from V and 9 from J, leaving 15 bases between them. This CDR3 contains 14 residues. CDR3 nucleotide sequence: TGTGCCACCAGCAGAGATGGGACCCCGCCGAGGCAGTACTTC. Translating it yields CATSRDGTPPRQYF.

This clone was counted a few times. The chain couples TRBV7-6 to TRBJ2-3, with D possibly being TRBD1 (5 bases). Germline CDR1 SGHVS, CDR2 FNYEAQ. CDR3 length: 14 residues. V lost 3 bases and J 2 bases, leaving 9 bases between the germline ends. The chain's CDR3 is CASSFQGYTDTQYF. The DNA of the CDR3 is TGTGCCAGCAGCTTTCAGGGATACACAGATACGCAGTATTTT. Based on the CDR3 plus reference TRBV7-6 and TRBJ2-3, the full variable domain is GAGVSQSPRYKVTKRGQDVALRCDPISGHVSLYWYRQALGQGPEFLTYFNYEAQQDKSGLPNDRFSAERPEGSISTLTIQRTEQRDSAMYRCASSFQGYTDTQYFGPGTRLTVL.

The chain recombines TRBV18 with TRBJ2-5; D not certain. CDR3 length: 14 residues. Per the germline V gene, CDR1 is KGHSH and CDR2 is LQKENI. The ends were cut back, 1 base at V and 5 bases at J, with 11 bases in the middle. CDR3 bases: TGTGCCAGCTCACCACTACGGGTTGGGGAGACCCAGTACTTC. This codes for CASSPLRVGETQYF.

The gene calls are TRBV28 and TRBJ1-4; D is uncertain. Germline CDR1 MDHEN, CDR2 SYDVKM. Trimming shortened V by 3 bases and J by 4 bases, and 12 bases separated the two germline ends. This CDR3 contains 15 residues. CDR3 DNA sequence: TGTGCCAGCAGTTTTCCGACAAGCGATAATGAAAAACTGTTTTTT. Protein product: CASSFPTSDNEKLFF.

This chain connects TRBV5-1 to TRBJ1-2; D unresolved. The CDR3 extends over 14 amino acids. Germline values: CDR1 SGHRS, CDR2 YFSETQ. The V end was cut by 6 bases, the J end by 4 bases, with 16 bases between. CDR3 coding DNA: TGCGCCAGCACCCCATCAGGTTTTCCCTATGGCTACACCTTC. It yields the protein CASTPSGFPYGYTF.

The genes are TRBV21-1 and TRBJ1-2. TRBV21-1 is a pseudogene locus. The CDR3 has 13 amino acids. For the CDR3, the DNA is TGTGCCAGCAGACGGAGAACTAACTATGGCTACACCTTC. Translation gives CASRRRTNYGYTF.

V is TRBV6-1 and J is TRBJ2-7; D gene ambiguous. Between the trimmed V and J ends, which lost 5 bases and 5 bases, there was a span of 16 bases. The CDR3 has 14 residues. The germline V gene has CDR1 MNHNS and CDR2 SASEGT. This CDR3 is CASSWKRKANEQYF. The CDR3 bases are TGTGCCAGCAGTTGGAAGAGGAAGGCCAACGAGCAGTACTTC.

To note about this clone: The same CDR3 is also encoded by other DNA sequences in this sample. The rearrangement joins TRBV5-8 to TRBJ1-2, with a tentative D call TRBD1 (5 bases). CDR3 length: 14 amino acids. The germline V gene encodes CDR1 SGHTS and CDR2 YDEGEE. The V end lost 3 bases, the J end lost 2 bases, and 11 bases lay between the germline ends. The CDR3 bases are TGTGCCAGCAGCTGGTCGGGGGGGAACTATGGCTACACCTTC. Encoded protein: CASSWSGGNYGYTF.

CDR3 loop: CAISEFRLSASYEQYF. As DNA, the CDR3 is TGTGCCATCAGTGAGTTTCGGCTATCGGCTTCCTACGAGCAGTACTTC. The chain has TRBV10-3 and TRBJ2-7, with no clear D. The germline CDR1 and CDR2 sequences are ENHRY and SYGVKD. V gave up 1 base and J gave up 1 base, with 14 bases separating them. The CDR3 spans 16 residues.

CDR3 in amino acids: CASSLARDGYEQYF. CDR3 sequence (DNA): TGTGCCAGCAGCTTAGCCAGGGACGGGTACGAGCAGTACTTC. The V call is TRBV7-2, the J call TRBJ2-7; D possibly matches TRBD1 or TRBD2 (5 bases each). Germline V CDR1 and CDR2: SGHTA, FQGNSA. CDR3 length: 14 residues. Trimming pared 0 bases from V and 4 bases from J, leaving 10 bases between.

This chain connects TRBV6-6 to TRBJ1-3; 8 nucleotides match TRBD1. CDR3 length equals 15 residues. The germline V gene encodes CDR1 MNHNY and CDR2 SVGAGI (reference sequence). Unmatched junction bases numbered 6, after V lost 4 bases and J lost 4 bases. CDR3 in amino acids: CASSLWTGSGNTIYF. CDR3 coding DNA: TGTGCCAGCAGTTTGTGGACAGGGTCGGGAAACACCATATATTTT.

Here the CDR3 DNA reads TGTGCCAGCAGCTTCTCAGGGTCAGGTAACACTGAAGCTTTCTTT. Its translation: CASSFSGSGNTEAFF. The J gene is TRBJ1-1, the V gene TRBV11-2, with a possible D match to TRBD1 (5 bases). V shed 3 bases and J shed 2 bases, with 13 bases lying between them. CDR1 and CDR2 (germline): SGHAT, FQNNGV. There are 15 residues in the CDR3. The complete variable domain, with remaining parts taken from reference TRBV11-2 and TRBJ1-1, reads EAGVAQSPRYKIIEKRQSVAFWCNPISGHATLYWYQQILGQGPKLLIQFQNNGVVDDSQLPKDRFSAERLKGVDSTLKIQPAKLEDSAVYLCASSFSGSGNTEAFFGQGTRLTVV.

This chain links TRBV9 with TRBJ1-1; D is perhaps TRBD1 (6 bases). In germline, CDR1 is SGDLS, CDR2 YYNGEE. Trimming removed 0 bases from V and 11 bases from J, with 17 bases in between. The CDR3 totals 14 residues. The CDR3 DNA reads as TGTGCCAGCAGCGTAGAAGTAGGACAGCACGGGGCTTTCTTT. Protein product: CASSVEVGQHGAFF.

The chain joins TRBV6-5 to TRBJ2-1; no definite D call. V gave up 2 bases and J gave up 8 bases, with 4 bases separating them. This CDR3 is 11 amino acids long. Per germline, CDR1 MNHEY and CDR2 SVGAGI. This CDR3 is CASSYGDEQFF. CDR3 sequence (DNA): TGTGCCAGCAGTTACGGGGATGAGCAGTTCTTC.

This clone was recorded a few times. This chain uses TRBV19 with TRBJ1-1; TRBD1 is a possible D gene (6 bases). Trimming removed 3 bases at V and 4 bases at J, with 12 bases between. CDR1 is LNHDA and CDR2 is SQIVND in the germline V gene (reference sequence). The CDR3 covers 14 residues. The CDR3 region has the DNA TGTGCCAGTAGTATTTGGGGGCGAGGCACTGAAGCTTTCTTT. This encodes CASSIWGRGTEAFF.

This sequence joins TRBV6-5 and TRBJ2-5; the D is unclear. This CDR3 comprises 14 residues. Trimming took off 6 bases at V and 2 bases at J, with 13 bases between the two ends. Per germline, CDR1 MNHEY and CDR2 SVGAGI. CDR3 coding DNA: TGTGCCAGCAGCGGATTAGCCGGGCAAGAGACCCAGTACTTC. This sequence encodes CASSGLAGQETQYF.

A single count supports this clone. The chain links TRBV7-3 to TRBJ1-1; D remains unclear. Germline CDR1 SGHTA, CDR2 FQGTGA. This CDR3 region has 14 residues. Trimming stripped 0 bases from V and 3 bases from J, with 8 bases between. The CDR3 DNA is TGTGCCAGCAGCTTAACGCTGACGGACACTGAAGCTTTCTTT. Translated, it gives CASSLTLTDTEAFF. Filled out from reference TRBV7-3 and TRBJ1-1, the complete variable domain reads GAGVSQTPSNKVTEKGKYVELRCDPISGHTALYWYRQSLGQGPEFLIYFQGTGAADDSGLPNDRFFAVRPEGSVSTLKIQRTERGDSAVYLCASSLTLTDTEAFFGQGTRLTVV.

V gene TRBV4-1 combines with J gene TRBJ2-1, with TRBD1 matching 7 bases. V lost 4 bases and J lost 4; bases outside the gene matches: 7. CDR1 and CDR2 (germline): MGHRA, YSYEKL. The CDR3 covers 15 residues. The CDR3 spells CASSPPGTVYNEQFF. CDR3 nucleotide sequence: TGCGCCAGCAGCCCCCCCGGGACAGTATACAATGAGCAGTTCTTC.

This chain joins TRBV7-8 and TRBJ1-1, with 7 nucleotides matching TRBD1. Germline CDR1 is SGHVS and CDR2 is FQNEAQ. CDR3 length: 15 amino acids. V lost 2 bases to trimming and J lost 1 base; unmatched junction nucleotides: 4. CDR3 residues: CASSLTGTANTEAFF. Here the CDR3 DNA reads TGTGCCAGCAGCTTAACCGGGACAGCGAACACTGAAGCTTTCTTT.

This clone has just one count. J is TRBJ2-1 and V is TRBV19; TRBD2 matches at 11 bases. Looked up from germline, CDR1 is LNHDA and CDR2 is SQIVND (reference sequence). The CDR3 extends over 17 amino acids. Germline trimming cut 3 bases from V and 2 bases from J; bases unmatched to any gene: 6. DNA of the CDR3: TGTGCCAGTAGTATCTGGGCTAGCGGGAGGACCTACAATGAGCAGTTCTTC. The encoded protein is CASSIWASGRTYNEQFF.

V is TRBV6-5 and J is TRBJ2-3; D may be TRBD2 (6 bases). CDR3 length: 14 amino acids. Germline CDR1 reads MNHEY; CDR2 reads SVGAGI. Trimming pared 7 bases from V and 2 bases from J, leaving 13 bases between. The CDR3 nucleotides read TGTGCCAGCAAAAGGGACTTCAACACAGATACGCAGTATTTT. It specifies CASKRDFNTDTQYF.

J is TRBJ1-1 and V is TRBV19; D remains unclear. The CDR3 is 18 amino acids. Trimming cost V 2 bases and J 1 base, with 20 bases left between them. From germline, CDR1 is LNHDA and CDR2 SQIVND (reference sequence). The CDR3 loop reads CASSIIKSVSLGNTEAFF. CDR3 coding DNA: TGTGCCAGTAGTATAATCAAGAGTGTAAGTCTGGGGAACACTGAAGCTTTCTTT.

The table lists this clone with a count of one. The V gene is TRBV4-2, the J gene TRBJ2-7; TRBD2 is a possible D gene (5 bases). The CDR3 has 15 amino acids. Germline V gives CDR1 LGHNA, CDR2 YNFKEQ. V was shortened by 1 base and J by 3 bases, with 13 bases between the two germline ends. The CDR3 sequence: CASSQGGSRSYEQYF. CDR3 nucleotide sequence: TGTGCCAGCAGCCAAGGAGGGAGTAGGAGCTACGAGCAGTACTTC.